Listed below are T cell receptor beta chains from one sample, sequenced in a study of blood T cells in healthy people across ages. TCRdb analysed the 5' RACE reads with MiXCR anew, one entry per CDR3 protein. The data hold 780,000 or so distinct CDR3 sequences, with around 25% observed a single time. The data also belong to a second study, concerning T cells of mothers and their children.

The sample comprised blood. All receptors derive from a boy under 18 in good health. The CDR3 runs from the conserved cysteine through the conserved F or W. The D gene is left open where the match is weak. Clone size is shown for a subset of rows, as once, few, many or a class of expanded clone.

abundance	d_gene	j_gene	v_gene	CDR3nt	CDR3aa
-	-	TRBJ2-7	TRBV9	TGTGCCAGCAGCGGGGGCGGGATGTCTCCTCGGTACGAGCAGTACTTC	CASSGGGMSPRYEQYF
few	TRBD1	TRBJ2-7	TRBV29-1	TGCAGCGTTGCACCCAGGGGGAACAACGAGCAGTACTTC	CSVAPRGNNEQYF
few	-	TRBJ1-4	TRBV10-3	TGTGCCACCGCCCCGTCTCCAAATGAAAAACTGTTTTTT	CATAPSPNEKLFF
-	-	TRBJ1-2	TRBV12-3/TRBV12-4	TGTGCCAGCAGTTTTATTTGGCGCTACACCTTC	CASSFIWRYTF
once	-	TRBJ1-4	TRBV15	TGTGCCACCAGCTCACAATCCAGGGGCTCGGCAATCGAAAAACTGTTTTTT	CATSSQSRGSAIEKLFF
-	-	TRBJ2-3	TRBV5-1	TGCGCCAGCAGCTTGGGATCGGCAGATACGCAGTATTTT	CASSLGSADTQYF
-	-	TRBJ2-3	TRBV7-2	TGTGCCAGCAGCTTAGAATGGCTGAAAGATACGCAGTATTTT	CASSLEWLKDTQYF
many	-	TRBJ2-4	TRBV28	TGTGCCAGCAGACCAGGGGTTCTAGCCAAAAACATTCAGTACTTC	CASRPGVLAKNIQYF
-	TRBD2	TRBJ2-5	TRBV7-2	TGTGCCAGCAGCTTATTAGCGGGGGCGAACCAAGAGACCCAGTACTTC	CASSLLAGANQETQYF
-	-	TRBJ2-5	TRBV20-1	TGCAGTGCAGAAAGGGGGTGGGGGCCAAAAGAGACCCAGTACTTC	CSAERGWGPKETQYF
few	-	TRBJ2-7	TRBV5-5	TGTGCCAGCAGCTTACAGGGAAGGGGAACCTACGAGCAGTACTTC	CASSLQGRGTYEQYF
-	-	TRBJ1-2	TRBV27	TGTGCCAGCAGTTTATCAGGGGGGGGGTTCTATGGCTACACCTTC	CASSLSGGGFYGYTF
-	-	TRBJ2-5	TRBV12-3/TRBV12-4	TGTGCCAGCAGTCTTCGGGACGGTCAGCAGTACTTC	CASSLRDGQQYF
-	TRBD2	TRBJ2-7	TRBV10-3	TGTGCCGTCAGTGAACCGACTAGCGGGAGTCACGAGCAGTACTTC	CAVSEPTSGSHEQYF
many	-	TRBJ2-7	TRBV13	TGTGCCAGCAGTAGGCGGGGCGGACTGGCTTACGAGCAGTACTTC	CASSRRGGLAYEQYF
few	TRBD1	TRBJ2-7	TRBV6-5	TGTGCCAGCAGAACAGGGGGCGCGAGCTCCTACGAGCAGTACTTC	CASRTGGASSYEQYF
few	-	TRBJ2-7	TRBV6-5	TGTGCCAGCAGTTACGCCCCCGGTACAGGGAGATACGAGCAGTACTTC	CASSYAPGTGRYEQYF
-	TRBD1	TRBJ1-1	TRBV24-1	TGTGCCACCAGGGCAGGGGGTACTGAAGCTTTCTTT	CATRAGGTEAFF
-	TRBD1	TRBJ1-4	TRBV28	TGTGCCAGCAGCCGAAGGACAGGGGAAAATGAAAAACTGTTTTTT	CASSRRTGENEKLFF
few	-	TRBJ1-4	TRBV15	TGTGCCACCAGCAGCAACAGGGTCTCCGGTAATGAAAAACTGTTTTTT	CATSSNRVSGNEKLFF
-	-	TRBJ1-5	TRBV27	TGTGCCAGCAGTTTATACGTCGGCAATCAGCCCCAGCATTTT	CASSLYVGNQPQHF
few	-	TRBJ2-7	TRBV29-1	TGCAGCGTCAAAATGTCCTACGAGCAGTACTTC	CSVKMSYEQYF
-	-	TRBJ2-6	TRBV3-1	TGTGCCAGCACCCCTGGGGATTTTTCTGGGGCCAACGTCCTGACTTTC	CASTPGDFSGANVLTF
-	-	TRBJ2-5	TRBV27	TGTGCCGGCAGTTCCAGGGGGGGCGTGGAGACCCAGTACTTC	CAGSSRGGVETQYF
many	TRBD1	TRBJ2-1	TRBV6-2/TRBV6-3	TGTGCCAGCGGCTTCCGGGACAGGGGTGAGCAGTTCTTC	CASGFRDRGEQFF
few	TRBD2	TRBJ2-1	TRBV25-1	TGTGCCAGCAGTGAATCTAGGGGTCTAGCGGTTCACAATGAGCAGTTCTTC	CASSESRGLAVHNEQFF
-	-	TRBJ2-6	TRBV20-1	TGCAGTGCGCCCCCGCCCTCTGGGGCCAACGTCCTGACTTTC	CSAPPPSGANVLTF
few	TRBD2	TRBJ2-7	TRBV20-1	TGCAGTGCTAGAGATAAGGGAGGACTAGCGGGTTACGAGCAGTACTTC	CSARDKGGLAGYEQYF
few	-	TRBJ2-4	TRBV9	TGTGCCAGCAGCGTAGGAATGGGGCAGGATACAATCAGGGGAAACATTCAGTACTTC	CASSVGMGQDTIRGNIQYF
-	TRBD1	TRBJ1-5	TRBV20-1	TGCAGTGCTGGAACCGGACAGGGAGGTCAGCCCCAGCATTTT	CSAGTGQGGQPQHF
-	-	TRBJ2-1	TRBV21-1	TGTGCCAGCAGCAAAGGAGGGGCAGGGGGACTGGAGGTGTTCGAGAATGAGCAGTTCTTC	CASSKGGAGGLEVFENEQFF
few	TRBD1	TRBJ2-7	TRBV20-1	TGCAGTGCCCCGAGACAGGGGCCGGGGTACGAGCAGTACTTC	CSAPRQGPGYEQYF
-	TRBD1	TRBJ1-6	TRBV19	TGTGCCAGTAGCTGGGACAGGGAGGGTAATAATTCACCCCTCCACTTT	CASSWDREGNNSPLHF
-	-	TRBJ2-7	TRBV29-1	TGCAGCGTTGAAGCAATGAGTGACGAGCAGTACTTC	CSVEAMSDEQYF
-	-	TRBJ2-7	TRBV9	TGTGCCAGCAGCGTAGACGGCGGGACCTACGAGCAGTACTTC	CASSVDGGTYEQYF
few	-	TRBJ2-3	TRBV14	TGTGCCAGCAGCACTGGCATCGGGTTGCGATCTACAGATACGCAGTATTTT	CASSTGIGLRSTDTQYF
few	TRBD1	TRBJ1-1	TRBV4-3	TGCGCCAGCAGCCAACAGCCGGGACAGGGGAATACTGAAGCTTTCTTT	CASSQQPGQGNTEAFF
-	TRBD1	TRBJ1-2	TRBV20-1	TGCAGTTCAACCCAGGGGGCTCTACATGGCTACACCTTC	CSSTQGALHGYTF
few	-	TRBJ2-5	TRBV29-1	TGCAGCGTTGTATGGGCTGGGTTTTCCCAAGAGACCCAGTACTTC	CSVVWAGFSQETQYF
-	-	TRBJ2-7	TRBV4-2	TGTGCCAGCAGCCGAGAACTCCGGGAGCAGGAGCTATCCTACGAGCAGTACTTC	CASSRELREQELSYEQYF